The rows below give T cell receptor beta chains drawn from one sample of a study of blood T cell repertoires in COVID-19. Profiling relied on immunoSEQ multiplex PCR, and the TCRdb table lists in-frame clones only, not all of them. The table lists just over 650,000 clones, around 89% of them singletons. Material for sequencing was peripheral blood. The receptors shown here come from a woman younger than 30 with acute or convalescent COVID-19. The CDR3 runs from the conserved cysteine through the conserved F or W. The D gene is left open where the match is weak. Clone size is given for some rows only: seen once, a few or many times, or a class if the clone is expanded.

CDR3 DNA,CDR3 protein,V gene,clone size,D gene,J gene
TGTGCCAGCAGCTTAGGGGTAGGGGGCGGAAACACTGAAGCTTTCTTT,CASSLGVGGGNTEAFF,TRBV7-2,once,TRBD1,TRBJ1-1
TGTGCCAGCAGCTATGGCCCCGGCGGGGGCTATGGCTACACCTTC,CASSYGPGGGYGYTF,TRBV6-5,.,.,TRBJ1-2
TGTGCCAGCAGAACAGGGCCCGGGGCCAACGTCCTGACTTTC,CASRTGPGANVLTF,TRBV27,once,.,TRBJ2-6
TGTGCCAGCAGCTTATCGGGTGGCGGGGGGGCTGAACAAGAGACCCAGTACTTC,CASSLSGGGGAEQETQYF,TRBV7-2,.,TRBD2,TRBJ2-5
TGTGCCGTGGGACAGCAGGGCAATCAGCCCCAGCATTTT,CAVGQQGNQPQHF,TRBV24-1,few,TRBD1,TRBJ1-5
TGTGCCAGCAGCGTAGGATTAGTGGGACAGGACGAGCAGTACTTC,CASSVGLVGQDEQYF,TRBV9,.,TRBD1,TRBJ2-7
TGTGCCAGCAGCCCCCAGGGAATCCTTGCCAAAAACATTCAGTACTTC,CASSPQGILAKNIQYF,TRBV3-1/TRBV3-2,.,.,TRBJ2-4
TGTGCCAGCAGCACTAACAGGGAAGGAGCTTTCTTT,CASSTNREGAFF,TRBV28,.,.,TRBJ1-1
TGTGCCAGCAGCTATCCTTCCGGCGGTACGAGCAATCAGCCCCAGCATTTT,CASSYPSGGTSNQPQHF,TRBV28,.,.,TRBJ1-5
TGTGCCAGCAGCCAAGATCCTGGGACAGGGGTTTATGGCTACACCTTC,CASSQDPGTGVYGYTF,TRBV4-2,.,TRBD1,TRBJ1-2
TGTGCCAGCAGCCCGGGACAGGGCTATGGCTACACCTTC,CASSPGQGYGYTF,TRBV2,.,TRBD1,TRBJ1-2
TGTGCCAGCAGGACCCCGAGGAGCAACTCCTACAATGAGCAGTTCTTC,CASRTPRSNSYNEQFF,TRBV2,once,.,TRBJ2-1
TGTGCAAGTCGCTTCCGGGACAGGTACTCGCCCACCGGGGAGCTGTTTTTT,CASRFRDRYSPTGELFF,TRBV12-2,.,.,TRBJ2-2
TGTGCCAGCTGGGACAGGAGCTCGGGGGCCCAGCATTTT,CASWDRSSGAQHF,TRBV6-5,.,TRBD1,TRBJ1-5
TGTGCCAGCAGCCCATCCGGGGGGGTTCATGGCTACACCTTC,CASSPSGGVHGYTF,TRBV9,.,.,TRBJ1-2
TGTGCCAGCAGCTTAGTACTAGCGGGGAGAGAGACCCAGTACTTC,CASSLVLAGRETQYF,TRBV7-2,.,TRBD2,TRBJ2-5
TGTGCCAGTAGTATAAAACTTGGTACGACAGGGGGTCTCGATTTCGCTGAAGCTTTCTTT,CASSIKLGTTGGLDFAEAFF,TRBV19,.,TRBD1,TRBJ1-1
TGCGCCAGCAGCTCTAAAGGGGGACAGGGGGTCGAGGGCTACACCTTC,CASSSKGGQGVEGYTF,TRBV5-1,.,TRBD1,TRBJ1-2
TGCAGCGTCGGCAGGGGGAACCAGGGCACTGAAGCTTTCTTT,CSVGRGNQGTEAFF,TRBV29-1,.,TRBD1,TRBJ1-1
TGTGCCAGCAGCTTGCCAAGGGGAGAAAAACTGTTTTTT,CASSLPRGEKLFF,TRBV5-5,.,.,TRBJ1-4
TGTGCCAGCAGCTTAGCTCTGGCGGGGGGGAGAGATACGCAGTATTTT,CASSLALAGGRDTQYF,TRBV7-9,.,TRBD2,TRBJ2-3
TGTGCCAGCAGCGTAACAGGGGGCGCGGGGGTTGGCTACACCTTC,CASSVTGGAGVGYTF,TRBV9,.,TRBD1,TRBJ1-2
TGTGCCAGCAGCGCTATGAACACTGAAGCTTTCTTT,CASSAMNTEAFF,TRBV12-3/TRBV12-4,.,.,TRBJ1-1
TGTGCCAGCAGCTTAGCGCGCGGCTCAGCTAACTATGGCTACACCTTC,CASSLARGSANYGYTF,TRBV7-9,.,.,TRBJ1-2